Presented here are 18 T cell receptor beta chains from one specimen sequenced in a study of vaccination and CD4 T cells after COVID-19. Sequencing of the DNA from cultured CD4+ T cells was carried out with the Oncomine TCR Beta short-read assay. Using its own MiXCR run on the PCR reads, TCRdb lists one record per CDR3 protein. Altogether 7,000 or so distinct CDR3 sequences are present, about 41% being singletons, with the ten largest covering 30% to 45%. The sample's treatment: approximately nine-day PBMC culture with coronavirus spike peptide pools or control peptides (ViraFEST assay). The unexposed donor's CD4+ T cells were collected before the COVID-19 pandemic (2011-2018). Which antigens these TCRs recognize remains unknown. The sequencing input was CD4+ T cells from blood, cultured in vitro. These receptor sequences come from a human donor in good health.

This clonotype was detected a few times. V is TRBV7-2 and J is TRBJ2-7; TRBD1 might be the D (6 bases). Germline CDR1 SGHTA, CDR2 FQGNSA. Trimming cost V 0 bases and J 2 bases, with 14 bases left between them. CDR3 length: 16 amino acids. The CDR3 sequence is CASSLAPPGAAYEQYF. The CDR3, as DNA: TGTGCCAGCAGCTTAGCTCCCCCAGGGGCCGCCTACGAGCAGTACTTC.

V gene TRBV20-1 combines with J gene TRBJ2-7; 8 nucleotides line up with TRBD1. The CDR3 sequence is 16 residues long. V shed 2 bases and J 3 bases; nucleotides not matched to a gene: 12. Germline V gives CDR1 DFQATT, CDR2 SNEGSKA (reference sequence). CDR3 region: CSARSGGGSKVYEQYF. Here the CDR3 DNA reads TGCAGTGCTAGATCAGGGGGCGGATCGAAAGTCTACGAGCAGTACTTC.

V is TRBV20-1 and J is TRBJ1-2; D uncertain. There are 15 residues in the CDR3. CDR1 is DFQATT and CDR2 is SNEGSKA in the germline V gene (reference sequence). V lost 6 bases to trimming and J lost 3 bases, with 20 bases between them. The chain's CDR3 is CSAPPPAEGDYGYTF. The CDR3 DNA follows: TGCAGTGCGCCCCCCCCGGCAGAAGGCGACTATGGCTACACCTTC.

V and J are TRBV19 and TRBJ1-3, with 7 bases fitting TRBD1. Trimming cost V 5 bases and J 4 bases; bases outside gene matches: 5. The CDR3 loop spans 14 amino acids. From germline, CDR1 is LNHDA and CDR2 SQIVND (reference sequence). The CDR3 DNA reads as TGTGCCAGTAGTCCGCGACAGGGAGGAAACACCATATATTTT. This encodes CASSPRQGGNTIYF.

The rearrangement uses TRBV11-2 and TRBJ2-1, with 7 bases that match TRBD2. Germline lookup yields CDR1 SGHAT and CDR2 FQNNGV. V shed 3 bases and J 4 bases; nucleotides not matched to a gene: 6. CDR3 length: 15 residues. The CDR3 loop is CASSLGGGPYNEQFF. For the CDR3, the DNA is TGTGCCAGCAGCTTGGGGGGGGGACCTTACAATGAGCAGTTCTTC.

The rearrangement links TRBV7-2 to TRBJ2-2; 11 bases agree with TRBD2. The CDR3 contains 14 residues. V shed 6 bases, J shed 6 bases, and the junction held 3 bases outside the gene matches. The germline V gene has CDR1 SGHTA and CDR2 FQGNSA. CDR3 sequence reads: CASSPLAGAGELFF. CDR3 nucleotide sequence: TGTGCCAGCAGTCCACTAGCGGGGGCCGGGGAGCTGTTTTTT. The full variable domain, its missing parts supplied by reference TRBV7-2 and TRBJ2-2, is GAGVSQSPSNKVTEKGKDVELRCDPISGHTALYWYRQSLGQGLEFLIYFQGNSAPDKSGLPSDRFSAERTGGSVSTLTIQRTQQEDSAVYLCASSPLAGAGELFFGEGSRLTVL.

The gene calls are TRBV7-9 and TRBJ1-2; 9 bases align to TRBD1. The junction had 13 bases not matched to a gene; V was cut back by 1 base and J by 7 bases. This CDR3 spans 17 amino acids. Germline V CDR1 and CDR2: SEHNR, FQNEAQ (reference sequence). The CDR3 coding sequence is TGTGCCAGCAGCTTAGGTGGCTGGACAGGGGACTTAGTTGGCTACACCTTC. It translates to CASSLGGWTGDLVGYTF.

This clonotype was counted a few times. The chain couples TRBV24-1 to TRBJ2-2; TRBD1 is a possible D gene (5 bases). Germline values: CDR1 KGHDR, CDR2 SFDVKD. V was pared by 0 bases and J by 5 bases, with 6 bases between. The CDR3 runs to 14 residues. The CDR3 nucleotides read TGTGCCACCAGTGATTTGTCAGGGACCGGGGAGCTGTTTTTT. Residues: CATSDLSGTGELFF.

A few counts support this clonotype. The V gene is TRBV7-6, the J gene TRBJ2-2, with 7 positions matching TRBD2. Germline CDR1 is SGHVS and CDR2 is FNYEAQ. V lost 1 base to trimming and J lost 4 bases; unmatched junction nucleotides: 9. The CDR3 has 17 amino acids. The CDR3 coding sequence is TGTGCCAGCAGCTTAGAGGCGGCTAGCGGAAGCACCGGGGAGCTGTTTTTT. Amino acid sequence: CASSLEAASGSTGELFF. Drawing the rest from reference TRBV7-6 and TRBJ2-2, the complete variable domain is GAGVSQSPRYKVTKRGQDVALRCDPISGHVSLYWYRQALGQGPEFLTYFNYEAQQDKSGLPNDRFSAERPEGSISTLTIQRTEQRDSAMYRCASSLEAASGSTGELFFGEGSRLTVL.

This clonotype has only a few counts. V usage is TRBV20-1 and J usage is TRBJ2-7; D is possibly TRBD1 or TRBD2 (5 bases each). The V gene lost 4 bases and the J gene lost 2 bases, with 12 bases spanning the gap. This CDR3 is built from 13 residues. CDR1 and CDR2 from the germline V gene are DFQATT and SNEGSKA (reference sequence). This CDR3 reads CSATGTYTYEQYF. In DNA form, the CDR3 reads TGCAGTGCTACCGGGACGTACACCTACGAGCAGTACTTC.

V and J are TRBV20-1 and TRBJ1-2, with D possibly TRBD1 on 6 matching bases. The CDR3 has 17 residues. Germline V CDR1 and CDR2: DFQATT, SNEGSKA (reference sequence). With 1 base removed from V and 0 bases from J, the gap between germline ends came to 18 bases. Here the CDR3 reads CSARAGVLAGANYGYTF. DNA for the CDR3: TGCAGTGCTAGAGCTGGGGTTTTGGCAGGGGCTAACTATGGCTACACCTTC.

The CDR3 bases are TGTGCCACCAGCAGAGATCGGGCAGGGAGGCATCAGCCCCAGCATTTT. This encodes CATSRDRAGRHQPQHF. V and J are TRBV15 and TRBJ1-5, with D perhaps matching TRBD1 (5 bases). Germline V gene lookup returns CDR1 LNHNV and CDR2 YYDKDF (reference sequence). Trimming left V 0 bases short and J 5 bases short, with 14 bases between. The CDR3 is 16 residues long. Looking up the rest from reference TRBV15 and TRBJ1-5 gives the full variable domain: DAMVIQNPRYQVTQFGKPVTLSCSQTLNHNVMYWYQQKSSQAPKLLFHYYDKDFNNEADTPDNFQSRRPNTSFCFLDIRSPGLGDTAMYLCATSRDRAGRHQPQHFGDGTRLSIL.

The J gene is TRBJ2-3, the V gene TRBV20-1, with 10 nucleotides matching TRBD1. The germline V gene has CDR1 DFQATT and CDR2 SNEGSKA (reference sequence). V lost 7 bases to trimming and J lost 4 bases; unmatched junction nucleotides: 11. CDR3 length equals 15 residues. Written as DNA, the CDR3 is TGCAGTGTAGTCGAGAGACAGGGGGCTTCAGATACGCAGTATTTT. Amino acids: CSVVERQGASDTQYF.

This clonotype showed up just once. V usage is TRBV7-6 and J usage is TRBJ2-5; D uncertain. CDR1 is SGHVS and CDR2 is FNYEAQ in the germline V gene. Between the trimmed V and J ends, which lost 5 bases and 7 bases, there was a span of 8 bases. This CDR3 has 11 residues. The CDR3 region has the DNA TGTGCCAGCAGCCAGTACGTGACCCAGTACTTC. It encodes CASSQYVTQYF.

CDR3 DNA: TGTGCCAGCAGTTCTCCCGCCGGGGGGCGGGGAGAGACCCAGTACTTC. Its protein product is CASSSPAGGRGETQYF. The V call is TRBV11-2, the J call TRBJ2-5; tentative D call: TRBD2 (7 bases). Per germline, CDR1 SGHAT and CDR2 FQNNGV. Trimming pared 6 bases from V and 4 bases from J, leaving 21 bases between. This CDR3 is 16 amino acids long.

The J gene is TRBJ2-3, the V gene TRBV5-1; 10 positions agree with TRBD2. Germline CDR1 is SGHRS and CDR2 is YFSETQ. V trimming: 4 bases; J trimming: 5 bases; junction bases outside the gene matches: 7. CDR3 length equals 15 residues. CDR3 amino acids: CASSPSGGAIDTQYF. The CDR3 nucleotides read TGCGCCAGCAGCCCAAGCGGGGGGGCCATAGATACGCAGTATTTT.

This clonotype was detected a few times. The chain employs TRBV20-1 and TRBJ2-5; D gene uncertain. V lost 0 bases and J 5 bases, leaving 4 bases between the germline ends. Germline values: CDR1 DFQATT, CDR2 SNEGSKA (reference sequence). The CDR3 totals 11 residues. This chain's CDR3 is CSARDTETQYF. CDR3 nucleotides: TGCAGTGCTAGAGATACGGAGACCCAGTACTTC.

The chain carries TRBV7-9 and TRBJ2-3; TRBD2 matches at 8 bases. This CDR3 spans 13 amino acids. Germline CDR1 reads SEHNR; CDR2 reads FQNEAQ (reference sequence). Trimming cost V 3 bases and J 13 bases; bases outside gene matches: 9. In nucleotides, the CDR3 is TGTGCCAGCAGCTTTCCAGCGGGAGCTCATAAGTATTTT. It yields the protein CASSFPAGAHKYF. Variable domain in full (rest from reference TRBV7-9 and TRBJ2-3): DTGVSQNPRHKITKRGQNVTFRCDPISEHNRLYWYRQTLGQGPEFLTYFQNEAQLEKSRLLSDRFSAERPKGSFSTLEIQRTEQGDSAMYLCASSFPAGAHKYFGPGTRLTVL.